This TCR beta chain was identified during a study of blood T cell repertoires in COVID-19. Study in general: Acute-phase and convalescent COVID-19 samples originated in the United States, Italy and Spain. T cells, B-cell-depleted T cells, or PBMCs provided the cDNA or gDNA that served as material.

Trimming shortened V by 3 bases and J by 6 bases, and 12 bases separated the two germline ends. This CDR3 spans 13 amino acids. Clones were sequenced by immunoSEQ multiplex PCR, and TCRdb holds only the in-frame ones, with some missing. The top ten hold roughly 3.6% of the sample, which has approximately 380,000 clones, roughly 85% seen once. The clonotype was recovered from a woman aged 18-29 years with acute or convalescent COVID-19. The rearrangement links TRBV12-3 or TRBV12-4 to TRBJ2-7; D is possibly TRBD1 (5 bases). The specimen sequenced was peripheral blood. Here the CDR3 reads CASSFGRVGEQYF. In DNA, the CDR3 is TGTGCCAGCAGTTTCGGCAGGGTGGGCGAGCAGTACTTC.